The 16 T cell receptor beta chains given below trace back to one sample, sequenced in a study of spatial heterogeneity in lung cancer. TCRdb redid the calling of the 5' RACE reads with MiXCR, one entry per CDR3 protein. The table includes 43,000 or so distinct CDR3 sequences, about 11% detected once. Time point noted: blood at routine non-recurrence follow-up after resection. The specimen was PBMCs, collected at follow-up. The receptors were sampled from a male donor with early-stage non-small cell lung cancer.

This clonotype was seen only a few times. This chain connects TRBV11-2 to TRBJ1-2, with D maybe TRBD1 (6 bases). CDR1 and CDR2 (germline): SGHAT, FQNNGV. The CDR3 totals 13 residues. Trimming left V 3 bases short and J 4 bases short, with 9 bases between. CDR3 nucleotides: TGTGCCAGCAGCTTTTCAGGGGCCTATGGCTACACCTTC. Its protein is CASSFSGAYGYTF.

This clonotype appeared many times. J is TRBJ2-7 and V is TRBV7-2; D possibly corresponds to TRBD2 (6 bases). The ends were cut back, 1 base at V and 1 base at J, with 11 bases in the middle. In germline, CDR1 is SGHTA, CDR2 FQGNSA. There are 15 residues in the CDR3. DNA for the CDR3: TGTGCCAGCAGCTTAGGGGCTAGCGCTTCCTACGAGCAGTACTTC. It translates to CASSLGASASYEQYF.

This clonotype showed up many times. The J gene is TRBJ1-3, the V gene TRBV7-2, with a possible D match to TRBD1 (5 bases). Germline CDR1 SGHTA, CDR2 FQGNSA. The CDR3 runs to 14 residues. V lost 3 bases to trimming and J lost 4 bases, with 10 bases between them. CDR3 bases: TGTGCCAGCAGCTTTTCCCAGGGAGGAAACACCATATATTTT. Its translation is CASSFSQGGNTIYF. Supplemented by reference TRBV7-2 and TRBJ1-3, the full variable domain reads GAGVSQSPSNKVTEKGKDVELRCDPISGHTALYWYRQSLGQGLEFLIYFQGNSAPDKSGLPSDRFSAERTGGSVSTLTIQRTQQEDSAVYLCASSFSQGGNTIYFGEGSWLTVV.

This clonotype was seen many times. J is TRBJ2-7 and V is TRBV18, with TRBD1 identical over 9 bases. There are 14 residues in the CDR3. Germline CDR1 and CDR2: KGHSH and LQKENI. Trimming removed 4 bases from V and 5 bases from J; junction bases left unmatched: 6. CDR3 residues: CASSLATGGDEQYF. In DNA, the CDR3 is TGTGCCAGCTCACTCGCCACAGGGGGCGACGAGCAGTACTTC.

This clonotype was seen only a few times. V usage is TRBV12-3 or TRBV12-4 and J usage is TRBJ2-2, with D perhaps being TRBD1 or TRBD2 (5 bases each). The CDR3 consists of 14 residues. V gave up 6 bases and J gave up 1 base, with 9 bases separating them. This CDR3 is CASRGDRNTGELFF. The CDR3 bases are TGTGCCAGCAGAGGGGACCGGAACACCGGGGAGCTGTTTTTT.

The table lists this clonotype with many counts. This chain joins TRBV28 and TRBJ1-1; no clear D. The CDR3 runs to 13 residues. Trimming took 8 bases from V and 3 from J, leaving 13 bases between them. CDR1 MDHEN and CDR2 SYDVKM come from the germline V gene. The DNA for the CDR3 is TGTGCCAGCCAGGAAGGGAGTTACACTGAAGCTTTCTTT. It specifies CASQEGSYTEAFF. Complete variable domain (other parts from reference TRBV28 and TRBJ1-1): DVKVTQSSRYLVKRTGEKVFLECVQDMDHENMFWYRQDPGLGLRLIYFSYDVKMKEKGDIPEGYSVSREKKERFSLILESASTNQTSMYLCASQEGSYTEAFFGQGTRLTVV.

In its sample, this clonotype was seen many times. The J gene is TRBJ2-4, the V gene TRBV7-8; D is ambiguous. The CDR3 runs to 13 residues. The V gene's germline CDR1 is SGHVS and CDR2 FQNEAQ. Trimming took 0 bases from V and 5 from J, leaving 5 bases between them. Here the CDR3 reads CASSLAQENIQYF. CDR3 sequence (DNA): TGTGCCAGCAGCTTAGCGCAGGAAAACATTCAGTACTTC.

This clonotype has a count of ten or more. J is TRBJ2-4 and V is TRBV29-1, with TRBD1 as a possible D gene (6 bases). V was trimmed by 4 bases and J by 0 bases, leaving 13 bases between them. This CDR3 spans 15 amino acids. Per the germline V gene, CDR1 is SQVTM and CDR2 is ANQGSEA. The CDR3, as DNA: TGCAGCGTTGGTACTGACAGGCTAGCCAAAAACATTCAGTACTTC. Residues: CSVGTDRLAKNIQYF.

This clonotype was counted ten times or more. The V gene is TRBV20-1, the J gene TRBJ2-5, with D perhaps matching TRBD1 (5 bases). CDR1 and CDR2 (germline): DFQATT, SNEGSKA (reference sequence). The CDR3 runs to 13 residues. V lost 5 bases to trimming and J lost 2 bases, with 12 bases between them. The CDR3 is CSADQGLQETQYF. The CDR3 DNA sequence: TGCAGTGCTGACCAGGGCCTGCAAGAGACCCAGTACTTC.

This clonotype has more than one count but fewer than ten. This chain links TRBV27 with TRBJ2-3; D is possibly TRBD1 (6 bases). CDR1 and CDR2 (germline): MNHEY, SMNVEV (reference sequence). The V and J ends lost 5 bases and 0 bases respectively, with 12 bases between them. CDR3 length equals 15 residues. CDR3 nucleotides: TGTGCCAGCAGTACCCAGGGGTTGAGCACAGATACGCAGTATTTT. It specifies CASSTQGLSTDTQYF.

In this sample, this clonotype turned up many times. The chain has TRBV5-5 and TRBJ1-2; TRBD1 aligns across 12 bases. This CDR3 comprises 16 residues. Unmatched junction bases numbered 11, after V lost 4 bases and J lost 7 bases. Germline CDR1 and CDR2: SGHKS and YYEKEE (reference sequence). CDR3 nucleotide sequence: TGTGCCAGCAGCCGGGGACAGGGGGCGTTTTCTTTTGGCTACACCTTC. As protein: CASSRGQGAFSFGYTF. Filled out from reference TRBV5-5 and TRBJ1-2, the complete variable domain reads DAGVTQSPTHLIKTRGQQVTLRCSPISGHKSVSWYQQVLGQGPQFIFQYYEKEERGRGNFPDRFSARQFPNYSSELNVNALLLGDSALYLCASSRGQGAFSFGYTFGSGTRLTVV.

The chain links TRBV3-1 to TRBJ2-2, with 10 bases identical to TRBD2. Germline V gene lookup returns CDR1 LGHDT and CDR2 YNNKEL (reference sequence). The CDR3 loop spans 15 amino acids. Trimming took 8 bases from V and 3 from J; bases not matched to a gene: 6. The CDR3 DNA reads as TGTGCCAGCGGCCGGGGACTAGCGCACACCGGGGAGCTGTTTTTT. Amino acids: CASGRGLAHTGELFF.

This clonotype was detected a few times. The chain links TRBV13 to TRBJ1-4, with unresolved D. V was pared by 2 bases and J by 3 bases, with 4 bases between. This CDR3 spans 13 amino acids. CDR1 and CDR2 from the germline V gene are PRHDT and FYEKMQ (reference sequence). Here the CDR3 reads CASSLRANEKLFF. In nucleotides, the CDR3 is TGTGCCAGCAGCTTAAGGGCTAATGAAAAACTGTTTTTT.

In its sample, this clonotype was seen a few times. The chain links TRBV30 to TRBJ1-1; D remains ambiguous. CDR1 GTSNPN and CDR2 SVGIG come from the germline V gene (reference sequence). The CDR3 extends over 11 amino acids. V lost 0 bases and J 6 bases, leaving 5 bases between the germline ends. CDR3 DNA: TGTGCCTGGAGTGTACCGCCTGAAGCTTTCTTT. Its protein product is CAWSVPPEAFF.

This clonotype has ten or more counts. This chain uses TRBV7-8 with TRBJ2-3; 13 bases fit TRBD2. CDR1 is SGHVS and CDR2 is FQNEAQ in the germline V gene. The CDR3 has 16 residues. Unmatched junction bases numbered 7, after V lost 5 bases and J lost 5 bases. This chain's CDR3 is CASSPPGLAGVDTQYF. CDR3 bases: TGTGCCAGCAGCCCCCCAGGACTAGCGGGGGTAGATACGCAGTATTTT. The full variable domain, in which reference TRBV7-8 and TRBJ2-3 provide the parts outside the CDR3, is GAGVSQSPRYKVAKRGQDVALRCDPISGHVSLFWYQQALGQGPEFLTYFQNEAQLDKSGLPSDRFFAERPEGSVSTLKIQRTQQEDSAVYLCASSPPGLAGVDTQYFGPGTRLTVL.

The rearrangement links TRBV2 to TRBJ2-7, with D maybe TRBD1 (5 bases). Germline lookup yields CDR1 SNHLY and CDR2 FYNNEI. This CDR3 contains 12 residues. V was cut by 5 bases and J by 6 bases, with 11 bases left in between. CDR3 DNA: TGTGCCAGCAGTTCGGACACGCTCGAGCAGTACTTC. As protein: CASSSDTLEQYF.